Described below is a single TCR beta chain sequence and its context. This record belongs to a study of cytomegalovirus exposure and HLA in healthy donors. This PCR relied on a set of 60 Vbeta primers and 13 Jbeta primers. Produced via immunoSEQ multiplex PCR; TCRdb's table is partial and in-frame only. The sample includes about 130,000 clones, 82% of them seen just once. The CDR3 is 13 residues long. V was shortened by 1 base and J by 6 bases, with 9 bases between the two germline ends. Germline loops: CDR1 MNHEY, CDR2 SVGAGI. Input material: PBMCs. This TCR was recovered from a boy aged 2 to 9 in good health and CMV-seronegative. The chain is built from TRBV6-5 and TRBJ2-5, with D hard to call. In DNA form, the CDR3 reads TGTGCCAGCAGTTACTTACCACCTAAGACCCAGTACTTC. Translating gives CASSYLPPKTQYF.